These 2 T cell receptor beta chains came from one sample sequenced in a study of graft-versus-host responses after intestinal transplantation. Here immunoSEQ multiplex PCR was the method, and the copy in TCRdb shows in-frame clones only, minus some. Among approximately 20,000 clones listed, around 38% were seen once. The starting material was alloreactive CD4+ T cells from a mixed lymphocyte reaction culture, obtained before intestinal transplant. Subset meaning: CFSE-low proliferating T cells sorted from roughly 6-day pre-transplant mixed lymphocyte reaction (GvH or HvG direction). The source is a human patient who received an intestinal transplant.

This clone appeared a few times. The V call is TRBV19, the J call TRBJ1-2, with 9 bases fitting TRBD1. Germline values: CDR1 LNHDA, CDR2 SQIVND (reference sequence). The CDR3 consists of 16 residues. V trimming: 6 bases; J trimming: 1 base; junction bases outside the gene matches: 9. CDR3 protein: CASRTPGTGLNYGYTF. The CDR3 DNA reads as TGTGCCAGTAGAACCCCCGGGACAGGGCTTAACTATGGCTACACCTTC.

J is TRBJ2-5 and V is TRBV30; TRBD2 aligns across 7 bases. The CDR3 length is 14 residues. V lost 0 bases and J lost 7; bases outside the gene matches: 8. The germline CDR1 and CDR2 sequences are GTSNPN and SVGIG (reference sequence). In DNA form, the CDR3 reads TGTGCCTGGAGTGTAAAGCGGGGTCGGGTGACCCAGTACTTC. Its protein product is CAWSVKRGRVTQYF.